This T cell receptor (beta chain) was observed in a study of molecular identifiers for immune sequencing clone quantification (dated by TCRdb to 2016 to 2019). Looking at the study overall: For a replicate experiment, RNA from around 20,000 or 100,000 naive CD8 T cells was divided into five aliquots, of which four were sequenced. The study was a methods study using CD8 T cells to benchmark molecular-identifier clustering-based TCR repertoire sequencing (MIDCIRS) and TCR RNA copy counting.

This clonotype was counted ten times or more. Its antigen remains undetermined. Per-nucleotide qualities are absent, and no much larger clonotype sits a single base away. The paper as a whole reports these results and caveats: When barcode sub-clustering was left out, chimeric consensus sequences inflated TCR diversity, with chimeras reaching as high as 47%. The sizes of highly expanded clones could end up underestimated when identical TCR molecules share a barcode. Spiked-in Jurkat TCR RNA equal to a single cell's worth was reported to be detectable even within 1,100,000 naive CD8 T cells. The naive libraries included spiked-in Jurkat TCR RNA (10 copies' worth), and this Jurkat TCR RNA is not part of the donor repertoire. Modeling estimated about three recovered TCR RNA copies per cell, compared with about 10 by digital PCR, which implies roughly 29% capture efficiency. In CMV-specific effector cells, clones with more than 20 RNA copies accounted for over 97% of molecules, whereas in naive cells such clones accounted for under 1%.

Libraries of naive CD8 T cells were generated from about 20,000 to 1,000,000 sorted cells, with 10%, 30% or 50% of the purified RNA used. On a BD FACSAria II, naive CD8 T cells were FACS-sorted as CD8+CD4-CCR7+CD45RA+ and collected into RLT Plus buffer. Detection sensitivity was tested by spiking Jurkat RNA equal to about 10 TCR copies' worth into samples containing about 18,000-1,000,000 naive CD8 T cells. Enrichment of CD8 T cells was performed with RosetteSep CD8+ T Cell Enrichment Cocktail and Ficoll-Paque, after which ACK red cell lysis was carried out. The library was generated by PCR. Instrument on record: Illumina HiSeq 4000. Bulk TCR libraries were prepared as previously described, using TCR primers listed in Table S5. Total RNA was purified with the Qiagen AllPrep DNA/RNA kit. Reads from multiple sequencing runs of the same library were pooled before analysis. As for the authors' bioinformatics: Reads were retained only if their TCR constant sequence matched exactly, and those retained reads were trimmed to 150 nt and grouped according to their 12-nt molecular barcodes. Reads in each barcode group were sub-clustered using a 15% Levenshtein threshold, and a quality-weighted consensus sequence was built for each RNA molecule. Non-functional sequences were removed, as were lower-count sequences one edit away from another. Based on a fit of two negative binomial distributions, barcode sub-clusters having less than 20% of the maximum read count were discarded. The public reads were reanalyzed by TCRdb: fastp trimming at Q25, MiXCR alignment, in-frame beta chains only. Rows matching on CDR3 protein sequence are summarized as one entry with the most common DNA and genes. TCRdb assigned the V and J calls; the authors' analysis was not used. Present in this sample are approximately 41,000 distinct CDR3 sequences, less than 20% of which were seen just once. The top ten hold approximately 1.1% of the sample.

CDR1 DFQATT and CDR2 SNEGSKA were looked up in the germline V gene (reference sequence). Taken from cysteine to phenylalanine, the CDR3 has 13 residues. The kept DNA is CDR3 alone, 39 bases in frame from the first base. V is pruned by 6 bases and J by 3 bases, leaving 7 bases of the junction without a gene match. This receptor was identified in a human donor in good health. Some libraries in this study had Jurkat cell RNA spiked in. The V and J genes are TRBV20-1 and TRBJ1-2, with 7 bases in between that match TRBD1. Sequenced sample: naive CD8+ T cells from blood, with Jurkat cell RNA spiked in. The cell subset or site label, read with the paper, signifies: FACS-sorted CD8+CD4-CCR7+CD45RA+ naive T cells. The CDR3 corresponds to CSARQGGDYGYTF. At the DNA level, the sequence is TGCAGTGCCCGACAGGGAGGAGACTATGGCTACACCTTC.